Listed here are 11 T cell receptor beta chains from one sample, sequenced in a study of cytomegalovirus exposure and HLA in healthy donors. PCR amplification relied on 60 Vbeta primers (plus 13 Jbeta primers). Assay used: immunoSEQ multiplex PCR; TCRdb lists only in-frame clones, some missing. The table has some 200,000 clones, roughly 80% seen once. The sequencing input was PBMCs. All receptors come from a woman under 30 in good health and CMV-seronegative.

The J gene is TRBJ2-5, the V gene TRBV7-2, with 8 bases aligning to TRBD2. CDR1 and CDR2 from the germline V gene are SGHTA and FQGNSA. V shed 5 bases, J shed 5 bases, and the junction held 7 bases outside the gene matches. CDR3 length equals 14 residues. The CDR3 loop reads CASSLSGTRETQYF. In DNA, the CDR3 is TGTGCCAGCAGCCTTAGCGGGACTCGTGAGACCCAGTACTTC.

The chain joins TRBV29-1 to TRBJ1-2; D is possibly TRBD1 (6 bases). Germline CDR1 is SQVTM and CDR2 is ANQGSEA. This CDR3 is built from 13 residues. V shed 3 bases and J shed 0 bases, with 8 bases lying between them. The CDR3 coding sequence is TGCAGCGTTGAGACAGGTACTAACTATGGCTACACCTTC. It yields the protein CSVETGTNYGYTF.

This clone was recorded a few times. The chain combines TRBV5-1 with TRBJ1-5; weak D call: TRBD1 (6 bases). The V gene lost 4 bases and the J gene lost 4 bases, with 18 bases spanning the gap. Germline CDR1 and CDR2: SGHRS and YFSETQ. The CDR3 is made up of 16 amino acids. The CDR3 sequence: CASSQIPGAWNQPQHF. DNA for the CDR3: TGCGCCAGCAGCCAGATCCCAGGGGCTTGGAATCAGCCCCAGCATTTT. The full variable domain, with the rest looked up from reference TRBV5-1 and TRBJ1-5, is KAGVTQTPRYLIKTRGQQVTLSCSPISGHRSVSWYQQTPGQGLQFLFEYFSETQRNKGNFPGRFSGRQFSNSRSEMNVSTLELGDSALYLCASSQIPGAWNQPQHFGDGTRLSIL.

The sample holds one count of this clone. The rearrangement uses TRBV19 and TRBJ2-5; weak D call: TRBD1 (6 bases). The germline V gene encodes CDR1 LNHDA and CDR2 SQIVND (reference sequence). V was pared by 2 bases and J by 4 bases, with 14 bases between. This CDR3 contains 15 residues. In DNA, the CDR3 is TGTGCCAGTAGTATACGTAACAGGGTGGGAGAGACCCAGTACTTC. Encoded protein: CASSIRNRVGETQYF.

The DNA for the CDR3 is TGCGCCAGCGCCTCCGGGACTAGCGGCGACAATGAGCAGTTCTTC. Protein sequence: CASASGTSGDNEQFF. V usage is TRBV10-1 and J usage is TRBJ2-1; 11 nucleotides line up with TRBD2. The length of the CDR3 is 15 residues. The trim removed 8 bases at V and 5 bases at J, leaving 8 bases unmatched. The germline V gene has CDR1 WNHNN and CDR2 SYGVQD (reference sequence).

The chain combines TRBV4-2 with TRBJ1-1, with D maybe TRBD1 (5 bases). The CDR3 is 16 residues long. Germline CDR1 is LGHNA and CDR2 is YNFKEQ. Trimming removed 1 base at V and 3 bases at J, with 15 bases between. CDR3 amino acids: CASSQASRVLDTEAFF. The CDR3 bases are TGTGCCAGCAGCCAAGCTTCCAGGGTTCTGGACACTGAAGCTTTCTTT.

The CDR3 sequence is CASSPRSAGELFF. The CDR3 nucleotides are TGTGCCAGCAGCCCCCGCAGCGCCGGGGAGCTGTTTTTT. V is TRBV9 and J is TRBJ2-2, with D unresolved. The germline V gene has CDR1 SGDLS and CDR2 YYNGEE. The germline V and J ends were trimmed by 4 bases and 6 bases, with 10 bases remaining between them. The CDR3 has 13 residues.

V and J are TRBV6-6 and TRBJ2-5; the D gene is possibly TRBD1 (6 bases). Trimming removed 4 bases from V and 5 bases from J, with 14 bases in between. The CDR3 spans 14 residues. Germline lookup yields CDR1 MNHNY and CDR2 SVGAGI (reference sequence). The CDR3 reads CASSWTVDGETQYF. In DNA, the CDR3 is TGTGCCAGCAGTTGGACAGTTGACGGGGAGACCCAGTACTTC.

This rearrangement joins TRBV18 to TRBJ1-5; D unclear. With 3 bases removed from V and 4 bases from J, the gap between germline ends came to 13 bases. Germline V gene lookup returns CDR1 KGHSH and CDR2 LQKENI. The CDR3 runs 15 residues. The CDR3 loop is CASSPDGGINQPQHF. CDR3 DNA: TGTGCCAGCTCACCCGACGGCGGAATTAATCAGCCCCAGCATTTT.

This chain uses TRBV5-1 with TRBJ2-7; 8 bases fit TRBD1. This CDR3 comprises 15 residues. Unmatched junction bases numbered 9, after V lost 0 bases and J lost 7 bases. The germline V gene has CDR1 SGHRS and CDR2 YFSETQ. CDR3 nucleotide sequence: TGCGCCAGCAGCTTGGGGACAGGGATAGTTGGGGAGCAGTACTTC. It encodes CASSLGTGIVGEQYF.

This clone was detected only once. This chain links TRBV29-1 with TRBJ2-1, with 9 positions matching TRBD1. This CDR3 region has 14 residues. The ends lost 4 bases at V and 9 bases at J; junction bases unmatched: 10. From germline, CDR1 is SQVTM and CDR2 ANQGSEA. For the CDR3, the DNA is TGCAGCGTTGTAGGAACAGGGGGCATTTTTGAGCAGTTCTTC. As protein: CSVVGTGGIFEQFF.